The 9 T cell receptor beta chains below were found in one sample sequenced in a study of T cell clonotyping in hematopoietic cell transplantation. Assay: immunoSEQ multiplex PCR; the TCRdb copy retains only in-frame clones and omits some. Of 65,000 to 80,000 clones listed, almost 97% are singletons. The sample's time point: recipient sample about 28 days before transplant, after cytoreduction. Specimen: peripheral blood mononuclear cells, collected before stem cell transplant. The receptors here all came from a woman aged 50 to 65 with acute myeloid leukemia. Some clones in this sample may be carry-over from other donors' samples.

The J gene is TRBJ2-7, the V gene TRBV18; D possibly uses TRBD1 or TRBD2 (5 bases each). CDR1 is KGHSH and CDR2 is LQKENI in the germline V gene. The ends were cut back, 0 bases at V and 2 bases at J, with 14 bases in the middle. This CDR3 is built from 16 residues. The CDR3 DNA reads TGTGCCAGCTCACCACCGTCGGGGCTCCCAGCCTACGAGCAGTACTTC. This sequence encodes CASSPPSGLPAYEQYF.

The chain is built from TRBV6-5 and TRBJ2-3; D could derive from TRBD1 or TRBD2 (5 bases each). V was shortened by 10 bases and J by 3 bases, with 20 bases between the two germline ends. CDR3 length: 15 residues. Germline V gives CDR1 MNHEY, CDR2 SVGAGI. The CDR3 region has the DNA TGTGCCACCGGGGATCAGGGAATCATAACAGATACGCAGTATTTT. It specifies CATGDQGIITDTQYF.

The V and J genes are TRBV6-1 and TRBJ2-1; D is tentatively TRBD1 or TRBD2 (5 bases each). The CDR3 spans 13 residues. Per the germline V gene, CDR1 is MNHNS and CDR2 is SASEGT. The V gene lost 6 bases and the J gene lost 3 bases, with 9 bases spanning the gap. CDR3 nucleotides: TGTGCCAGCAGGGGACCTATCTACAATGAGCAGTTCTTC. Its translation is CASRGPIYNEQFF.

This chain links TRBV29-1 with TRBJ2-1; D remains ambiguous. In germline, CDR1 is SQVTM, CDR2 ANQGSEA. CDR3 length: 14 amino acids. The germline V and J ends were trimmed by 0 bases and 4 bases, with 10 bases remaining between them. The CDR3 bases are TGCAGCGTTGAAGAAAGAAGCGTTTACAATGAGCAGTTCTTC. It specifies CSVEERSVYNEQFF.

The chain links TRBV9 to TRBJ1-1; TRBD1 is a possible D gene (6 bases). Germline CDR1 reads SGDLS; CDR2 reads YYNGEE. The CDR3 sequence is 15 residues long. V lost 6 bases to trimming and J lost 4 bases, with 19 bases between them. The CDR3 nucleotides read TGTGCCAGCACCCCCTGGGGGCAGACGGCCACTGAAGCTTTCTTT. Its translation is CASTPWGQTATEAFF.

DNA for the CDR3: TGTGCCAGCAGTTACAGGACAGGGGATGGGTACGAGCAGTACTTC. Encoded protein: CASSYRTGDGYEQYF. The rearrangement uses TRBV6-6 and TRBJ2-7, with 9 nucleotides matching TRBD1. Germline lookup yields CDR1 MNHNY and CDR2 SVGAGI (reference sequence). The CDR3 consists of 15 residues. The trim removed 2 bases at V and 4 bases at J, leaving 6 bases unmatched.

This sequence joins TRBV15 and TRBJ1-2; D perhaps matches TRBD1 (6 bases). Deletions cut 2 bases from V and 1 base from J, with 14 bases between. Per the germline V gene, CDR1 is LNHNV and CDR2 is YYDKDF (reference sequence). The CDR3 is 16 residues long. The CDR3 nucleotides read TGTGCCACCAGCAGACCTAGACAGGATTTTAACTATGGCTACACCTTC. It yields the protein CATSRPRQDFNYGYTF.

The chain couples TRBV6-1 to TRBJ2-1, with D hard to call. The germline CDR1 and CDR2 sequences are MNHNS and SASEGT. This CDR3 contains 14 residues. Trimming removed 0 bases at V and 8 bases at J, with 11 bases between. The CDR3 nucleotides are TGTGCCAGCAGTGAAGCGCTACGAGCCCATGAGCAGTTCTTC. Its protein is CASSEALRAHEQFF.

J is TRBJ1-3 and V is TRBV11-2; D remains unclear. V was cut by 3 bases and J by 0 bases, with 18 bases left in between. This CDR3 is built from 18 residues. CDR1 is SGHAT and CDR2 is FQNNGV in the germline V gene. CDR3 coding DNA: TGTGCCAGCAGCTTTCCTCGGGGTCTTGCCCTCTCTGGAAACACCATATATTTT. This encodes CASSFPRGLALSGNTIYF.